Following are 14 T cell receptor beta chains from one sample sequenced in a study of regulatory T cells in long-lasting Graves disease. Construction of TCR beta libraries relied on iRepertoire HTBI primers and on Arm-PCR targeting CDR3 regions. Via MiXCR, TCRdb re-called the multiplex PCR reads, giving one row per CDR3 protein. The data contain approximately 300,000 distinct CDR3 sequences, 15% to 20% of them seen just once; the ten biggest clones take up about two fifths. Documented time point: newly diagnosed GD, antithyroid drugs for less than 3 months. From RNA extracted from PBMCs, the TCR library was made. The source was peripheral blood mononuclear cells (PBMCs), collected at new diagnosis, from a patient treated with antithyroid drugs. The receptors derive from a female donor with Graves disease.

V usage is TRBV6-1 and J usage is TRBJ1-5; D perhaps matches TRBD1 (6 bases). The germline gives CDR1 MNHNS, CDR2 SASEGT. The CDR3 covers 16 residues. V was pared by 4 bases and J by 2 bases, with 15 bases between. In DNA, the CDR3 is TGTGCCAGCAGTGTCCGGGACACTCTTCGCAATCAGCCCCAGCATTTT. It codes for CASSVRDTLRNQPQHF.

The chain recombines TRBV28 with TRBJ1-6, with TRBD1 matching over 8 bases. Germline values: CDR1 MDHEN, CDR2 SYDVKM. The V gene end was trimmed by 7 bases and the J gene end by 10 bases; junction bases not matched to a gene: 3. CDR3 size: 12 residues. The CDR3 nucleotides read TGTGCCAGCACAGGGGGCATATCACCCCTCCACTTT. Translation: CASTGGISPLHF.

This clonotype was found many times. This CDR3 is CASSRGQGGTYSNQPQHF. In DNA, the CDR3 is TGTGCCAGCAGCCGAGGACAGGGTGGAACCTATAGCAATCAGCCCCAGCATTTT. The chain recombines TRBV7-9 with TRBJ1-5, with 8 bases identical to TRBD1. V trimming: 5 bases; J trimming: 0 bases; junction bases outside the gene matches: 12. The CDR3 is 18 residues long. Germline V gene lookup returns CDR1 SEHNR and CDR2 FQNEAQ (reference sequence).

As for this clonotype: A much larger clonotype is one base distant, so this may be a read error. The chain couples TRBV20-1 to TRBJ2-3, with D unresolved. The CDR3 contains 12 residues. In germline, CDR1 is DFQATT, CDR2 SNEGSKA (reference sequence). CDR3 region: CSASLVGDTLYF. The CDR3 DNA reads as TGCAGTGCTTCGTTGGTCGGCGATACGCTGTATTTT.

At least ten counts were recorded for this clonotype. V gene TRBV20-1 combines with J gene TRBJ2-3, with D possibly matching TRBD1 (6 bases). There are 15 residues in the CDR3. Germline CDR1 reads DFQATT; CDR2 reads SNEGSKA (reference sequence). Trimming took 2 bases from V and 2 from J, leaving 14 bases between them. This CDR3 reads CSARWTARATDTQYF. In DNA form, the CDR3 reads TGCAGTGCTAGATGGACAGCGAGGGCCACAGATACGCAGTATTTT.

This clonotype was detected many times. The chain combines TRBV5-1 with TRBJ2-1; a weak D match, TRBD2 (5 bases). Germline values: CDR1 SGHRS, CDR2 YFSETQ. The ends were cut back, 4 bases at V and 5 bases at J, with 13 bases in the middle. The CDR3 is 14 amino acids. DNA of the CDR3: TGCGCCAGCAGCCCATGGTCGGGGAACAATGAGCAGTTCTTC. Amino acids: CASSPWSGNNEQFF.

The rearrangement uses TRBV6-1 and TRBJ2-6; possible D gene TRBD1, 6 bases. Trimming removed 7 bases at V and 2 bases at J, with 12 bases between. CDR3 length: 15 amino acids. CDR1 MNHNS and CDR2 SASEGT come from the germline V gene. The CDR3 region is CASTPTGTGANVLTF. For the CDR3, the DNA is TGTGCCAGCACGCCGACAGGAACTGGGGCCAACGTCCTGACTTTC.

This clonotype has more than one count but fewer than ten. The chain combines TRBV30 with TRBJ2-1; the match to TRBD1 covers 9 bases. V shed 4 bases and J 6 bases; nucleotides not matched to a gene: 4. Germline CDR1 and CDR2: GTSNPN and SVGIG (reference sequence). This CDR3 is built from 13 residues. The CDR3 sequence is CAWNRDRVNEQFF. The CDR3 DNA is TGTGCCTGGAATCGGGACAGGGTCAATGAGCAGTTCTTC.

This clonotype was detected ten times or more. The chain recombines TRBV9 with TRBJ1-1; D is ambiguous. The CDR3 covers 14 residues. Between the trimmed V and J ends, which lost 2 bases and 6 bases, there was a span of 14 bases. Per germline, CDR1 SGDLS and CDR2 YYNGEE. CDR3 bases: TGTGCCAGCAGCGTGCGGGTTAATCGGGCTGAAGCTTTCTTT. This sequence encodes CASSVRVNRAEAFF. The whole variable domain, remainder taken from reference TRBV9 and TRBJ1-1, is DSGVTQTPKHLITATGQRVTLRCSPRSGDLSVYWYQQSLDQGLQFLIQYYNGEERAKGNILERFSAQQFPDLHSELNLSSLELGDSALYFCASSVRVNRAEAFFGQGTRLTVV.

J is TRBJ1-3 and V is TRBV20-1, with a weak D call TRBD1 (5 bases). Germline V lookup: CDR1 DFQATT, CDR2 SNEGSKA (reference sequence). V lost 2 bases, J lost 4 bases, and 6 bases lay in between. The CDR3 contains 12 residues. The CDR3 loop is CSARQGGNTIYF. CDR3 bases: TGCAGTGCTAGACAGGGAGGAAACACCATATATTTT.

This clonotype was observed at least ten times. J is TRBJ2-1 and V is TRBV20-1; D remains unclear. CDR1 DFQATT and CDR2 SNEGSKA come from the germline V gene (reference sequence). The CDR3 is 12 residues long. Trimming shortened V by 2 bases and J by 9 bases, and 11 bases separated the two germline ends. The CDR3 here is CSARPVMLEQFF. DNA for the CDR3: TGCAGTGCTAGACCTGTTATGCTTGAGCAGTTCTTC.

This clonotype was seen at least ten times. The chain uses TRBV13 and TRBJ2-1; no firm D call. Germline lookup yields CDR1 PRHDT and CDR2 FYEKMQ (reference sequence). CDR3 length: 15 amino acids. V was cut by 1 base and J by 10 bases, with 17 bases left in between. The CDR3: CASSLDPKSYTEQFF. DNA of the CDR3: TGTGCCAGCAGCTTAGATCCGAAGAGCTACACGGAGCAGTTCTTC.

This chain links TRBV7-8 with TRBJ1-5, with TRBD1 identical over 11 bases. The CDR3 has 18 amino acids. CDR1 is SGHVS and CDR2 is FQNEAQ in the germline V gene. The J segment lost 4 bases and the V segment lost 4 bases, leaving 12 bases of the junction unmatched. CDR3 bases: TGTGCCAGCAGCTCTCGGGACAGGGGGACGAAGGAGAATCAGCCCCAGCATTTT. Protein sequence: CASSSRDRGTKENQPQHF.

This clonotype appeared a few times. The gene calls are TRBV6-1 and TRBJ1-6; D not certain. Per germline, CDR1 MNHNS and CDR2 SASEGT. Trimming cost V 2 bases and J 10 bases, with 15 bases left between them. This CDR3 spans 15 amino acids. The CDR3 coding sequence is TGTGCCAGCAGTGAAAGCCCGCCTGATGTGTCACCCCTCCACTTT. It yields the protein CASSESPPDVSPLHF.